The 10 T cell receptor beta chains presented below share a single source sample, sequenced in a study of cytomegalovirus exposure and HLA in healthy donors. Profiling relied on immunoSEQ multiplex PCR, and the TCRdb table lists in-frame clones only, not all of them. Seen here are around 150,000 clones, about 90% observed once, and the top ten hold roughly 3%. The sequenced sample was PBMCs. The receptor set was obtained from a woman aged 18-29 years in good health and CMV-seropositive.

The rearrangement joins TRBV14 to TRBJ2-1; no definite D call. Per the germline V gene, CDR1 is SGHDN and CDR2 is FVKESK. The CDR3 totals 16 residues. V shed 1 base and J shed 8 bases, with 18 bases lying between them. As DNA, the CDR3 is TGTGCCAGCAGCCAAGCCCTACAGTCCCTATCGGATGAGCAGTTCTTC. As protein: CASSQALQSLSDEQFF.

A note on this clone: A junction end diverges from the germline sequence, so it may reflect a read error. This rearrangement joins TRBV4-3 to TRBJ2-7; a possible D gene is TRBD2 (6 bases). The CDR3 is made up of 18 amino acids. Germline V gene sequence: CDR1 LGHNA, CDR2 YSLEER. CDR3 DNA sequence: TGCGCCAGCAGTCAAGTGAGGGCGTCGGGGGTAGGAATATACGAGCAGTACTTC. It encodes CASSQVRASGVGIYEQYF.

V and J are TRBV2 and TRBJ2-7; D perhaps matches TRBD1 (5 bases). The V end was cut by 8 bases, the J end by 4 bases, with 12 bases between. This CDR3 has 12 residues. Per germline, CDR1 SNHLY and CDR2 FYNNEI. The CDR3 DNA reads as TGTGCCAGCGGTAGGGGTTCGTACGAGCAGTACTTC. Translated: CASGRGSYEQYF.

This clone was detected once. This chain links TRBV9 with TRBJ2-1; 12 bases are a match to TRBD2. Trimming at V came to 4 bases and at J to 6 bases, leaving 8 bases not matched to a gene. The germline V gene encodes CDR1 SGDLS and CDR2 YYNGEE. The CDR3 consists of 16 residues. The DNA of the CDR3 is TGTGCCAGCAGCTTTCGACTAGCGGGAGCATCCAATGAGCAGTTCTTC. This sequence encodes CASSFRLAGASNEQFF.

V and J are TRBV5-1 and TRBJ2-7; 8 bases are shared with TRBD2. The CDR3 sequence is 16 residues long. In germline, CDR1 is SGHRS, CDR2 YFSETQ. Trimming removed 1 base from V and 2 bases from J; junction bases left unmatched: 8. CDR3 amino acids: CASSLMGGRSTYEQYF. The CDR3 DNA sequence: TGCGCCAGCAGCTTGATGGGCGGGAGGTCGACCTACGAGCAGTACTTC.

The CDR3 here is CASSLAGTWDEKLFF. DNA of the CDR3: TGTGCCAGCAGCTTAGCAGGGACTTGGGATGAAAAACTGTTTTTT. The chain couples TRBV11-2 to TRBJ1-4; the D gene is possibly TRBD1 (5 bases). This CDR3 contains 15 residues. The germline V gene encodes CDR1 SGHAT and CDR2 FQNNGV. The V end lost 1 base, the J end lost 6 bases, and 12 bases lay between the germline ends.

Only one count was recorded for this clone. This rearrangement joins TRBV28 to TRBJ2-6, with a weak D call TRBD1 (5 bases). The germline CDR1 and CDR2 sequences are MDHEN and SYDVKM. V lost 3 bases to trimming and J lost 2 bases, with 8 bases between them. The CDR3 contains 15 residues. The CDR3 nucleotides are TGTGCCAGCAGTTTGGGCAGGGCTGGGGCCAACGTCCTGACTTTC. Amino acids: CASSLGRAGANVLTF.

This clone has only one observation. This chain links TRBV6-5 with TRBJ2-4; 7 nucleotides match TRBD2. This CDR3 is 15 amino acids long. Germline V lookup: CDR1 MNHEY, CDR2 SVGAGI. The trim removed 6 bases at V and 3 bases at J, leaving 8 bases unmatched. The DNA of the CDR3 is TGTGCCAGCAGGGACCTAGCGGTGGGCAAAAACATTCAGTACTTC. It codes for CASRDLAVGKNIQYF.

The CDR3 sequence is CASSLRGLRTDTQYF. The CDR3 bases are TGTGCCAGCAGTTTGCGGGGACTGCGCACAGATACGCAGTATTTT. The chain combines TRBV27 with TRBJ2-3; D possibly corresponds to TRBD2 (6 bases). Germline lookup yields CDR1 MNHEY and CDR2 SMNVEV (reference sequence). Trimming removed 3 bases at V and 1 base at J, with 11 bases between. The CDR3 runs 15 residues.

This sequence joins TRBV28 and TRBJ2-1; 11 positions agree with TRBD2. The germline V gene encodes CDR1 MDHEN and CDR2 SYDVKM. The CDR3 loop spans 19 amino acids. Germline trimming cut 8 bases from V and 0 bases from J; bases unmatched to any gene: 15. The CDR3 DNA follows: TGTGCCAGCCCACCTATAGCGGGAGGGCGACTGTGCTCCTACAATGAGCAGTTCTTC. Translation: CASPPIAGGRLCSYNEQFF.